The rows below give T cell receptor beta chains drawn from one sample of a study of Tregs in tolerant kidney transplant recipients. Method: immunoSEQ multiplex PCR; TCRdb's copy keeps in-frame clones and lacks some. Of some 70,000 clones in the sample, less than 90% were seen once. The starting material was CD4+ T cells from blood, obtained before the transplant. The receptors stem from a human donor who received a combined kidney and bone marrow transplant. The CDR3 runs from the conserved cysteine through the conserved F or W. A D gene is named only where the DNA matches it firmly. A row's size may be missing; if present it is once, few, many or a size class.

TRBJ1-1 TRBD1 - TRBV9 TGTGCCAGCAGCTCCGGACAGGGGTGGACTGAAGCTTTCTTT CASSSGQGWTEAFF
TRBJ2-3 TRBD2 - TRBV9 TGTGCCAGCAGCCCGAGGAGGCTACTAGCGGGTAACACAGATACGCAGTATTTT CASSPRRLLAGNTDTQYF
TRBJ2-7 - - TRBV28 TGTGCCAGCAGTTCCGGTTTATACGAGCAGTACTTC CASSSGLYEQYF
TRBJ2-7 - - TRBV7-2 TGTGCCAGCAGCTTAGATCCGGTAAGGAGCTACGAGCAGTACTTC CASSLDPVRSYEQYF
TRBJ1-5 - - TRBV28 TGTGCCAGCTCTACCACAGGGCAGGGTAATCAGCCCCAGCATTTT CASSTTGQGNQPQHF
TRBJ1-1 - - TRBV11-2 TGTGCCAGCAGCTTAGTATGGCAGGTGGGGGGTGAAGCTTTCTTT CASSLVWQVGGEAFF
TRBJ2-3 - - TRBV6-5 TGTGCCAGCAGGAGGGGAGGTAGAGATACGCAGTATTTT CASRRGGRDTQYF
TRBJ1-2 - - TRBV30 TGTGCCTGGAGCCTCGGGAGCCCCCTATCCGGCTACACCTTC CAWSLGSPLSGYTF
TRBJ2-3 TRBD2 - TRBV5-1 TGCGCCAGCAGCTTGGCGGGGGGAAGGGGCACAGATACGCAGTATTTT CASSLAGGRGTDTQYF
TRBJ2-1 TRBD1 - TRBV5-1 TGCGCCAGCAGCTTGGGTGGGACAGCATACAATGAGCAGTTCTTC CASSLGGTAYNEQFF
TRBJ2-5 TRBD2 few TRBV9 TGTGCCAGCAGCGGTATAGCGGGAGAGGAGACCCAGTACTTC CASSGIAGEETQYF
TRBJ2-7 TRBD1 - TRBV10-3 TGTGCCATCAGTGACCTGAGACAGGGTAGAAGCAACGAGCAGTACTTC CAISDLRQGRSNEQYF
TRBJ2-7 - - TRBV19 TGTGCCAGTAGTATATTATACCCGGTACCCTCCTACGAGCAGTACTTC CASSILYPVPSYEQYF
TRBJ1-1 - - TRBV14 TGTGCCAGCAGCCAAGTAAATCGGGGCACTGAAGCTTTCTTT CASSQVNRGTEAFF